The clone carrying this T cell receptor beta chain was detected only a few times. Its antigen is still unknown. TCRdb's copy holds only in-frame clones and misses some; the assay was immunoSEQ multiplex PCR. In the table there are 30,000 to 40,000 clones, about four fifths of which are singletons. Per germline, CDR1 SQVTM and CDR2 ANQGSEA. The V gene lost 4 bases and the J gene lost 7 bases, with 11 bases spanning the gap. The CDR3 sequence is 12 residues long. This sample was taken from a study of a mutant IDH1 vaccine in newly diagnosed glioma. Whole-study context: Treated patients, averaging around 40 years, were roughly 60% male and approximately 38% female.

Time point indicated: baseline, week 1 (first vaccination visit). The treatment was: pre-vaccination baseline after standard-of-care therapy. Every donor had a new WHO grade 3 or 4 astrocytoma that was IDH1-mutant, with loss of nuclear ATRX. Study-wide findings and caveats: Changes in the top peripheral T cell clonotypes seemingly had no bearing on pseudoprogression.

Sequencing used peripheral blood mononuclear cells (PBMCs), obtained from a glioma patient treated with radiotherapy, temozolomide or both. The chain joins TRBV29-1 to TRBJ1-5; D might be TRBD1 (5 bases). The receptor was isolated from a man between 50 and 59 years old with glioma. Some clones in this sample may be carry-over from other donors' samples. The CDR3 bases are TGCAGCGTTGGCAGGGAAGGACAGCCCCAGCATTTT. As protein: CSVGREGQPQHF.